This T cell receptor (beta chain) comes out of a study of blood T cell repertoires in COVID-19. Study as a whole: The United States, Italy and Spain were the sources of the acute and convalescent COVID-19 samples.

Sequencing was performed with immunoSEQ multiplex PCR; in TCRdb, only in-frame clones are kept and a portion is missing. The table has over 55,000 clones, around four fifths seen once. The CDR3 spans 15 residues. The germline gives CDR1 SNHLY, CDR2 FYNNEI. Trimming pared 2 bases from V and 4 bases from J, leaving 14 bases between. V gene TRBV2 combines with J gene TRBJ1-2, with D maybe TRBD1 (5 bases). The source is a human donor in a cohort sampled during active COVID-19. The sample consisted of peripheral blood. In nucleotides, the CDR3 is TGTGCCAGCAGTGAATGGCAGGGAACGGGCTATGGCTACACCTTC. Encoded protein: CASSEWQGTGYGYTF.